The present T cell receptor beta chain was sequenced within a study of beta chain features in type 1 diabetes. Findings and caveats of the study: Within each of all four CD4+ subsets, Type 1 diabetes patients had TCRB CDR3s that were moderately but significantly shorter.

The CDR3 contains 13 residues. Germline loops: CDR1 LGHNA, CDR2 YSLEER. V was clipped by 0 bases and J by 13 bases, with 12 bases between them. The entirety of the isolated RNA underwent reverse transcription, so expressed TCRB transcripts were sequenced. Sequencing was performed with immunoSEQ multiplex PCR; in TCRdb, only in-frame clones are kept and a portion is missing. Of about 640,000 clones listed, around 12% are singletons. Notes on this clone: Its antigen is unknown.

The TCR comes from a man aged 25 to 45 with type 1 diabetes. Sample: naive CD4+ T cells from blood. V and J are TRBV4-3 and TRBJ2-2; D possibly corresponds to TRBD2 (6 bases). The CDR3 region has the DNA TGCGCCAGCAGCCAAGAACCCCCCGGGAGGCTGTTTTTT. It encodes CASSQEPPGRLFF.